This T cell receptor beta chain was captured by sequencing in a study of cytomegalovirus exposure and HLA in healthy donors. Study results and limitations: For most TCR sequences rarity was the rule, although some public TCRs occurred in many donors. A few CMV-associated chains proved CMV antigen-specific in vitro.

Profiling relied on immunoSEQ multiplex PCR, and the TCRdb table lists in-frame clones only, not all of them. In the table there are 65,000 to 75,000 clones, around 92% of which are singletons. A note on this clone: What it recognizes is unknown.

V lost 7 bases, J lost 4 bases, and 9 bases stayed unmatched. There are 16 residues in the CDR3. Germline V gene lookup returns CDR1 MDHEN and CDR2 SYDVKM. This receptor was identified in a man younger than 35 in good health and CMV-seropositive. The sequencing sample was made of PBMCs. The chain combines TRBV28 with TRBJ1-4; 10 bases fit TRBD1. This CDR3 reads CASTSGQGVINEKLFF. As DNA, the CDR3 is TGTGCCAGCACCTCAGGACAGGGGGTCATTAATGAAAAACTGTTTTTT.